This T cell receptor beta chain came from a study of blood T cell repertoires in COVID-19. As for the study in general: Acute and convalescent COVID-19 specimens originated in the United States, Italy and Spain.

Authors' methods: Nucleated cell counts were estimated from reference gene primer amplification. Here immunoSEQ multiplex PCR was the method, and the copy in TCRdb shows in-frame clones only, minus some. The V and J calls and clone size come from that table; D and trimming were worked out from the DNA. The sample consists of 380,000 or so clones, roughly 80% of them appearing once. The source is a human donor with acute or convalescent COVID-19. The donor label of this sample is uncertain. The sequenced material came from peripheral blood.

The CDR3: CASSLPRQGSGNGYTF. CDR3 sequence (DNA): TGTGCCAGCAGTTTACCTAGACAGGGGTCAGGGAATGGCTACACCTTC. V usage is TRBV27 and J usage is TRBJ1-2; 8 nucleotides match TRBD1. The germline CDR1 and CDR2 sequences are MNHEY and SMNVEV (reference sequence). The length of the CDR3 is 16 residues. J lost 6 bases, V lost 2 bases, and 11 bases had no gene match.